This T cell receptor beta chain was retrieved from a study of blood T cells in healthy people across ages. The CDR3 runs to 14 residues. V dropped 1 base and J dropped 5; count of bases not matched to a gene: 5. Germline V gene sequence: CDR1 SGHRS, CDR2 YFSETQ. With a J-beta primer mix and a sample-barcoded 5' primer, a second PCR ran roughly 6 to 12 cycles. Each cDNA molecule was tagged by a template-switch adaptor that had 12 random nucleotides. TCRdb re-called the 5' RACE reads through MiXCR, storing one row per CDR3 protein. The data contain fewer than 750,000 distinct CDR3 sequences, approximately 52% of them singletons. Whole-study findings and limits: One million T cells yielded diversity estimates that were considered underestimates. It was found that TCR beta diversity correlated strongly with the percentage of naive T cells.

A word on this clonotype: The target antigen is unknown.

The chain links TRBV5-1 to TRBJ1-1; 7 nucleotides line up with TRBD1. The material sequenced was blood. The receptor's source is a woman older than 75 in good health. CDR3 nucleotides: TGCGCCAGCAGCTTGACAGGGGATGGGACTGAAGCTTTCTTT. As protein: CASSLTGDGTEAFF.